These 14 T cell receptor beta chains were sequenced from one sample in a study of blood T cell repertoires in COVID-19 (dated by TCRdb to the early 2020s). Libraries were prepared through the immunoSEQ multiplex PCR assay. Sourced from immuneACCESS, this table was stored by TCRdb with only in-frame sequences that have V and J called. A share of the clones is absent; for the studies checked, an unresolved V gene accounts for under half, and the remainder has no known explanation. The sample data list under 200,000 clones, and about four fifths of these were observed just once. The ten largest make up approximately 7% of the sample. The sample was peripheral blood. Receptors were obtained from a man aged 70-80 years with active or convalescent COVID-19.

The rearrangement uses TRBV3-1 (or the pseudogene TRBV3-2) and TRBJ1-2, with a tentative D call TRBD1 (5 bases). The CDR3 extends over 13 amino acids. The germline CDR1 and CDR2 sequences are LGHDT and YNNKEL (reference sequence). Trimming pared 6 bases from V and 8 bases from J, leaving 16 bases between. CDR3 residues: CASRPSQGGGYTF. The CDR3 DNA reads TGTGCCAGCAGACCGTCCCAGGGAGGGGGCTACACCTTC.

V gene TRBV29-1 combines with J gene TRBJ1-5; 9 bases match TRBD1. Germline assignment: CDR1 SQVTM and CDR2 ANQGSEA. CDR3 length: 14 residues. After removal of 6 bases from V and 2 bases from J, the junction contained 5 bases not matched to a gene. CDR3 in amino acids: CSVGTGSGNQPQHF. The CDR3 bases are TGCAGCGTCGGGACAGGGAGCGGCAATCAGCCCCAGCATTTT.

This clone appeared a single time. J is TRBJ2-7 and V is TRBV12-5; TRBD2 aligns across 7 bases. The CDR3 runs to 16 residues. J lost 0 bases, V lost 0 bases, and 5 bases had no gene match. The V gene's germline CDR1 is LGHNT and CDR2 FRNRAP. The CDR3 DNA reads TGTGCTAGTGGTTTGGTACTAACTAGCGACTCCTACGAGCAGTACTTC. Translating gives CASGLVLTSDSYEQYF.

This chain connects TRBV6-6 to TRBJ1-4; D gene ambiguous. Trimming removed 6 bases at V and 4 bases at J, with 12 bases between. The CDR3 has 14 amino acids. Germline lookup yields CDR1 MNHNY and CDR2 SVGAGI (reference sequence). Written as DNA, the CDR3 is TGTGCCAGCAGGGAGAACAGCGGTAATGAAAAACTGTTTTTT. It yields the protein CASRENSGNEKLFF.

This clone has just a few counts. V gene TRBV6-5 combines with J gene TRBJ1-2, with D possibly TRBD1 on 6 matching bases. Germline V lookup: CDR1 MNHEY, CDR2 SVGAGI. V was trimmed by 6 bases and J by 1 base, leaving 15 bases between them. The CDR3 runs 15 residues. The DNA for the CDR3 is TGTGCCAGCAGGGGGGCAGGGGCGCATAACTATGGCTACACCTTC. This gives the protein CASRGAGAHNYGYTF.

This chain links TRBV2 with TRBJ1-1; D is unresolved. This CDR3 contains 11 residues. Germline V gene lookup returns CDR1 SNHLY and CDR2 FYNNEI. The V and J ends lost 9 bases and 3 bases respectively, with 8 bases between them. For the CDR3, the DNA is TGTGCCAGTTTGTATGACACTGAAGCTTTCTTT. Amino acids: CASLYDTEAFF. The full variable domain, its missing parts supplied by reference TRBV2 and TRBJ1-1, is EPEVTQTPSHQVTQMGQEVILRCVPISNHLYFYWYRQILGQKVEFLVSFYNNEISEKSEIFDDQFSVERPDGSNFTLKIRSTKLEDSAMYFCASLYDTEAFFGQGTRLTVV.

The chain links TRBV9 to TRBJ1-2, with a weak D call TRBD1 (5 bases). The CDR3 totals 15 residues. The V gene lost 4 bases and the J gene lost 8 bases, with 21 bases spanning the gap. The germline gives CDR1 SGDLS, CDR2 YYNGEE. The CDR3 DNA is TGTGCCAGCAGCCTTGGGGGGGAAGGCGGATACGGCTACACCTTC. This translates into CASSLGGEGGYGYTF. Combining the CDR3 with reference TRBV9 and TRBJ1-2 gives the whole variable domain DSGVTQTPKHLITATGQRVTLRCSPRSGDLSVYWYQQSLDQGLQFLIQYYNGEERAKGNILERFSAQQFPDLHSELNLSSLELGDSALYFCASSLGGEGGYGYTFGSGTRLTVV.

This rearrangement joins TRBV4-2 to TRBJ1-2; the D is unclear. Germline V gives CDR1 LGHNA, CDR2 YNFKEQ. Trimming took off 0 bases at V and 5 bases at J, with 13 bases between the two ends. The CDR3 runs to 15 residues. The CDR3: CASSQDLAPRYGYTF. The CDR3 nucleotides are TGTGCCAGCAGCCAAGATCTAGCCCCCCGTTATGGCTACACCTTC.

The CDR3 sequence: CASSLTGLAEETQYF. The CDR3 nucleotides are TGCGCCAGCAGCCTCACGGGACTAGCGGAAGAGACCCAGTACTTC. V gene TRBV5-1 combines with J gene TRBJ2-5; 11 positions match TRBD2. The CDR3 runs to 15 residues. V shed 4 bases, J shed 3 bases, and the junction held 5 bases outside the gene matches. The germline V gene encodes CDR1 SGHRS and CDR2 YFSETQ.

This chain uses TRBV9 with TRBJ2-5; 7 positions agree with TRBD2. Germline trimming cut 3 bases from V and 4 bases from J; bases unmatched to any gene: 6. Germline loops: CDR1 SGDLS, CDR2 YYNGEE. The CDR3 consists of 14 residues. This CDR3 reads CASSGGTNGETQYF. CDR3 in DNA: TGTGCCAGCAGCGGCGGGACTAATGGAGAGACCCAGTACTTC.

This chain connects TRBV19 to TRBJ1-4; tentative D call: TRBD1 (5 bases). Germline V gives CDR1 LNHDA, CDR2 SQIVND (reference sequence). The CDR3 is 15 residues long. V was trimmed by 7 bases and J by 5 bases, leaving 17 bases between them. CDR3 amino acids: CASTSGRDRNEKLFF. The CDR3 DNA follows: TGTGCCAGTACCAGCGGGCGGGACCGGAATGAAAAACTGTTTTTT. Drawing the rest from reference TRBV19 and TRBJ1-4, the complete variable domain is DGGITQSPKYLFRKEGQNVTLSCEQNLNHDAMYWYRQDPGQGLRLIYYSQIVNDFQKGDIAEGYSVSREKKESFPLTVTSAQKNPTAFYLCASTSGRDRNEKLFFGSGTQLSVL.

The chain uses TRBV19 and TRBJ2-3, with 7 bases lining up with TRBD1. Per germline, CDR1 LNHDA and CDR2 SQIVND (reference sequence). This CDR3 comprises 15 residues. Germline trimming cut 6 bases from V and 0 bases from J; bases unmatched to any gene: 6. This CDR3 reads CASRGWDSSTDTQYF. CDR3 bases: TGTGCCAGTAGGGGATGGGACAGCAGCACAGATACGCAGTATTTT.

This clone showed up just a few times. The chain employs TRBV7-6 and TRBJ2-2; 8 bases match TRBD1. Germline assignment: CDR1 SGHVS and CDR2 FNYEAQ. Trimming took 1 base from V and 4 from J; bases not matched to a gene: 5. This CDR3 spans 16 amino acids. CDR3 region: CASSLGTGGSTGELFF. CDR3 coding DNA: TGTGCCAGCAGCTTAGGAACAGGGGGATCCACCGGGGAGCTGTTTTTT.

This chain links TRBV4-1 with TRBJ2-7; maybe TRBD2 (6 bases). Germline V gene data show CDR1 as MGHRA and CDR2 as YSYEKL. This CDR3 contains 17 residues. V shed 4 bases and J shed 0 bases, with 19 bases lying between them. The CDR3 DNA reads as TGCGCCAGCAGCCCTTTAGCGGCCCCATGGGGCTCCTACGAGCAGTACTTC. Encoded protein: CASSPLAAPWGSYEQYF.